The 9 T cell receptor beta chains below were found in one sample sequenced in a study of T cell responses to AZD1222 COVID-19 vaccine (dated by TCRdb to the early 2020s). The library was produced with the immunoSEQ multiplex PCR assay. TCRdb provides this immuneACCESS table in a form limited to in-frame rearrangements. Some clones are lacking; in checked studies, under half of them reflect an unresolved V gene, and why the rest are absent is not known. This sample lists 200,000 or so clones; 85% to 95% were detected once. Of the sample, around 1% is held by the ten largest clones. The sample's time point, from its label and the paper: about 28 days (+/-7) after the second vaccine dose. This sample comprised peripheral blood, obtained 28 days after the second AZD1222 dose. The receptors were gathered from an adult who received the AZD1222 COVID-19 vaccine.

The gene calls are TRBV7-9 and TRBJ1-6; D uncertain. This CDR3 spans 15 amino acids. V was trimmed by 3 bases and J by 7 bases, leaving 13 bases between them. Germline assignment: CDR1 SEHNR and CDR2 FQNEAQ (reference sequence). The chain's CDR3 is CASSLGWTANSPLHF. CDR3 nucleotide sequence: TGTGCCAGCAGCTTGGGTTGGACGGCCAATTCACCCCTCCACTTT.

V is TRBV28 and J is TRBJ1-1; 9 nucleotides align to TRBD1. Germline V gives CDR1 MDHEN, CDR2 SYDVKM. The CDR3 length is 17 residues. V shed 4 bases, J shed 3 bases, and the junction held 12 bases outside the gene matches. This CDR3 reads CASSSPQGAAGDTEAFF. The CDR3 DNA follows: TGTGCCAGCAGTTCCCCACAGGGGGCTGCGGGAGACACTGAAGCTTTCTTT.

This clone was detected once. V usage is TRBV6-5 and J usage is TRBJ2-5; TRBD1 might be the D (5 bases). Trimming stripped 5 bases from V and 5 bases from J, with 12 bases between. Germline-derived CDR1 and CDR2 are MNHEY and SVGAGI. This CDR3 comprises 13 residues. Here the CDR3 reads CASSKQVGETQYF. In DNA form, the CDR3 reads TGTGCCAGCAGTAAACAGGTCGGGGAGACCCAGTACTTC.

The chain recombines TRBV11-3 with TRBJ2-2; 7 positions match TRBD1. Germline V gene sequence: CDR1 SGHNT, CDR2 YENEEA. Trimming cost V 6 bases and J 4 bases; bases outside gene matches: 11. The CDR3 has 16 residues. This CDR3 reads CASSRMTGTGTGELFF. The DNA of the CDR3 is TGTGCCAGCAGTCGTATGACAGGGACGGGCACCGGGGAGCTGTTTTTT.

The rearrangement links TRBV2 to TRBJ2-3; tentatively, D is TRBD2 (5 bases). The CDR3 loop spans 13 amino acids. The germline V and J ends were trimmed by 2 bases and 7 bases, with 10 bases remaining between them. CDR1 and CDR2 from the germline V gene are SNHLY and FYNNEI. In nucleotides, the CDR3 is TGTGCCAGCAGTGAAAACGGGGAGTATACGCAGTATTTT. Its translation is CASSENGEYTQYF.

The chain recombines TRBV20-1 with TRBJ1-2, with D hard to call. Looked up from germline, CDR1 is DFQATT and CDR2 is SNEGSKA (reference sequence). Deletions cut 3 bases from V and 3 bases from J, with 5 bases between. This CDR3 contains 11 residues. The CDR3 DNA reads TGCAGTGCTAGTAGGGACTATGGCTACACCTTC. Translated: CSASRDYGYTF.

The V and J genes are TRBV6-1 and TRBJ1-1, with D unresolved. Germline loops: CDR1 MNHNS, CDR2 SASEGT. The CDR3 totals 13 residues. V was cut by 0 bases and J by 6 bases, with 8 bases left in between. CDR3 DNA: TGTGCCAGCAGTGAAGCCCGGAGGGCTGAAGCTTTCTTT. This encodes CASSEARRAEAFF.

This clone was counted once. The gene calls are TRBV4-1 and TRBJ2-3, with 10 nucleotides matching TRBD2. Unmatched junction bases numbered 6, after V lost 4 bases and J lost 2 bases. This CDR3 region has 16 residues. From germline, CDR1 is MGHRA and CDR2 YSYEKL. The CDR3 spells CASSRLLAGFTDTQYF. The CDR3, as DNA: TGCGCCAGCAGCCGCCTACTAGCGGGGTTCACAGATACGCAGTATTTT.

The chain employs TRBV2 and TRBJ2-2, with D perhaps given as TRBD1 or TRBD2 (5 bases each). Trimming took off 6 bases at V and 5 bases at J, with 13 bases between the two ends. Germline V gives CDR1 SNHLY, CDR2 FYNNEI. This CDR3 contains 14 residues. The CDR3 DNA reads TGTGCCAGCAGGGGGGACCCAAAGACCGGGGAGCTGTTTTTT. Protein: CASRGDPKTGELFF.